What follows is one T cell receptor beta chain and its context. Its antigen is undetermined. All participants with HIV were treated in the United States. Survey level was the resolution at which the v3.0 immunoSEQ assay ran. Using immunoSEQ multiplex PCR, the repertoire was profiled, and TCRdb retains in-frame clones only, with some absent. The data hold about 20,000 clones, with 90% to 95% observed a single time. Between the trimmed V and J ends, which lost 6 bases and 2 bases, there was a span of 9 bases. The germline gives CDR1 LGHNA, CDR2 YNFKEQ. The CDR3 runs 13 residues. The data were obtained in a study of long-term antiretroviral therapy in people with HIV. Findings of the study overall: Subsequent to ART, diversity was augmented yet persisted below that of transplant donor controls. HIV repertoires had narrower CDR3 length ranges than controls.

The sequenced sample was unsorted PBMCs, obtained 4.4 years after starting antiretroviral therapy. The sequence came from a woman between 50 and 59 years old with HIV. The chain is built from TRBV4-2 and TRBJ2-3; D not resolved. The CDR3 sequence: CASRQRTTDTQYF. The CDR3 nucleotides read TGTGCCAGCAGACAGAGAACCACAGATACGCAGTATTTT.